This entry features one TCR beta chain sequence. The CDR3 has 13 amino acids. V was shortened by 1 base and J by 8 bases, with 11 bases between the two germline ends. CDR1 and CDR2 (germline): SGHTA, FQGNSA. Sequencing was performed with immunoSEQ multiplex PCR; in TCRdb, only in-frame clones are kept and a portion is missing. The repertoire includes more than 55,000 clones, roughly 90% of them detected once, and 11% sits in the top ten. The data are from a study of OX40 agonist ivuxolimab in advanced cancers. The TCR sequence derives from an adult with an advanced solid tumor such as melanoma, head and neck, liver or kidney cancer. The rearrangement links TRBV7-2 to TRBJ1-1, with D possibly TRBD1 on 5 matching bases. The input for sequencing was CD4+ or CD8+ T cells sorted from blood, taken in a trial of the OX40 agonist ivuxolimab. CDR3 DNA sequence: TGTGCCAGCAGCTTAGTTACAGGTTCGGAAGCTTTCTTT. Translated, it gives CASSLVTGSEAFF.